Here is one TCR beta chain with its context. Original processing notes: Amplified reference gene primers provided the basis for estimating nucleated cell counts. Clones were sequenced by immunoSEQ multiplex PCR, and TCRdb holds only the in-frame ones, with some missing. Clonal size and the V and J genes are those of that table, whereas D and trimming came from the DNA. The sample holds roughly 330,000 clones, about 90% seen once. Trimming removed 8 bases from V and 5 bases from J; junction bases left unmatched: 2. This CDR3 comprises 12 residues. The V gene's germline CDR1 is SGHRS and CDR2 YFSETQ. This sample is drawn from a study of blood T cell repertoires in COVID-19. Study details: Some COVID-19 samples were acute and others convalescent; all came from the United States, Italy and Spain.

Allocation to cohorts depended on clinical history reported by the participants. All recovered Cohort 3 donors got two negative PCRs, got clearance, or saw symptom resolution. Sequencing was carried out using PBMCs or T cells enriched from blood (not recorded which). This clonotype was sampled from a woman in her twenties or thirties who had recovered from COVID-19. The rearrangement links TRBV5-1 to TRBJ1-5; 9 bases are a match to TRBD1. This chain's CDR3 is CARRTGDQPQHF. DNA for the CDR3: TGCGCCAGGCGGACAGGGGATCAGCCCCAGCATTTT.